This passage covers 28 T cell receptor beta chains from one sample sequenced in a study of blood T cell repertoires in COVID-19. Here immunoSEQ multiplex PCR was the method, and the copy in TCRdb shows in-frame clones only, minus some. Of about 130,000 clones in the sample, around nine tenths were seen once. Sequenced: peripheral blood. Receptors were obtained from a man between 50 and 59 years old with active or convalescent COVID-19.

This sequence joins TRBV19 and TRBJ2-1, with 8 bases identical to TRBD2. Germline trimming cut 7 bases from V and 2 bases from J; bases unmatched to any gene: 4. CDR1 and CDR2 from the germline V gene are LNHDA and SQIVND (reference sequence). This CDR3 spans 14 amino acids. The CDR3 nucleotides are TGTGCCAGTACCGGCGGGGGGCCCTACAATGAGCAGTTCTTC. Its translation: CASTGGGPYNEQFF.

V gene TRBV28 combines with J gene TRBJ2-7; 8 nucleotides line up with TRBD1. The V and J ends lost 2 bases and 1 base, in that order; junction bases with no gene match: 1. The CDR3 loop spans 14 amino acids. The V gene's germline CDR1 is MDHEN and CDR2 SYDVKM. CDR3 region: CASSLGTGSYEQYF. The CDR3, as DNA: TGTGCCAGCAGTTTAGGGACAGGATCCTACGAGCAGTACTTC.

This rearrangement joins TRBV5-4 to TRBJ2-7, with 8 bases lining up with TRBD1. V lost 3 bases to trimming and J lost 2 bases; unmatched junction nucleotides: 7. The CDR3 is 15 residues long. Germline loops: CDR1 SGHNT, CDR2 YYREEE (reference sequence). DNA of the CDR3: TGTGCCAGCAGCTACGACAGGGGCCAGACCTACGAGCAGTACTTC. It encodes CASSYDRGQTYEQYF. Drawing the rest from reference TRBV5-4 and TRBJ2-7, the complete variable domain is ETGVTQSPTHLIKTRGQQVTLRCSSQSGHNTVSWYQQALGQGPQFIFQYYREEENGRGNFPPRFSGLQFPNYSSELNVNALELDDSALYLCASSYDRGQTYEQYFGPGTRLTVT.

The V call is TRBV13, the J call TRBJ2-3, with D tentatively TRBD1 (6 bases). CDR3 length: 15 amino acids. Germline CDR1 and CDR2: PRHDT and FYEKMQ (reference sequence). V was shortened by 0 bases and J by 3 bases, with 10 bases between the two germline ends. This CDR3 reads CASSLGRGLTDTQYF. The CDR3 coding sequence is TGTGCCAGCAGCTTAGGCAGGGGCCTGACAGATACGCAGTATTTT. The full variable domain, in which reference TRBV13 and TRBJ2-3 provide the parts outside the CDR3, is AAGVIQSPRHLIKEKRETATLKCYPIPRHDTVYWYQQGPGQDPQFLISFYEKMQSDKGSIPDRFSAQQFSDYHSELNMSSLELGDSALYFCASSLGRGLTDTQYFGPGTRLTVL.

V is TRBV15 and J is TRBJ2-7; 9 nucleotides align to TRBD1. CDR3 length equals 15 residues. Germline V lookup: CDR1 LNHNV, CDR2 YYDKDF (reference sequence). V shed 3 bases, J shed 5 bases, and the junction held 8 bases outside the gene matches. CDR3 protein: CATSRGRQGGDEQYF. CDR3 nucleotide sequence: TGTGCCACCAGCAGGGGTAGACAGGGGGGTGACGAGCAGTACTTC.

CDR3 in amino acids: CASSVDAEETQYF. The CDR3 nucleotides are TGTGCCAGCAGCGTAGACGCGGAGGAGACCCAGTACTTC. This chain uses TRBV9 with TRBJ2-5; D gene uncertain. Trimming took 0 bases from V and 5 from J, leaving 8 bases between them. The germline V gene has CDR1 SGDLS and CDR2 YYNGEE. There are 13 residues in the CDR3.

The chain links TRBV10-2 to TRBJ1-3; a possible D gene is TRBD1 (6 bases). Looked up from germline, CDR1 is WSHSY and CDR2 is SAAADI. The CDR3 is made up of 15 amino acids. The germline V and J ends were trimmed by 0 bases and 0 bases, with 6 bases remaining between them. The CDR3 sequence is CASSESGGSGNTIYF. The CDR3 nucleotides read TGCGCCAGCAGTGAGTCAGGGGGCTCTGGAAACACCATATATTTT.

The J gene is TRBJ1-2, the V gene TRBV11-2, with D possibly being TRBD1 (5 bases). V was cut by 0 bases and J by 4 bases, with 12 bases left in between. The CDR3 sequence is 15 residues long. Germline CDR1 SGHAT, CDR2 FQNNGV. This chain's CDR3 is CASSLDGALGYGYTF. CDR3 nucleotide sequence: TGTGCCAGCAGCTTAGATGGGGCTTTAGGCTATGGCTACACCTTC.

The chain links TRBV6-6 to TRBJ2-1; 10 bases are shared with TRBD1. This CDR3 is 15 amino acids long. Germline V lookup: CDR1 MNHNY, CDR2 SVGAGI (reference sequence). V was pared by 4 bases and J by 3 bases, with 3 bases of the junction left unmatched. The CDR3: CASSSGQGGYNEQFF. The DNA of the CDR3 is TGTGCCAGCAGTTCCGGACAGGGGGGCTACAATGAGCAGTTCTTC.

This clone was picked up one time. This sequence joins TRBV11-3 and TRBJ2-1, with a possible D match to TRBD2 (7 bases). Trimming removed 1 base from V and 2 bases from J, with 12 bases in between. This CDR3 is built from 16 residues. Germline assignment: CDR1 SGHNT and CDR2 YENEEA. The CDR3 is CASSLGGGGPYNEQFF. The CDR3 nucleotides are TGTGCCAGCAGCTTAGGAGGGGGAGGGCCCTACAATGAGCAGTTCTTC.

The chain combines TRBV6-5 with TRBJ2-3, with D perhaps TRBD1 (6 bases). From germline, CDR1 is MNHEY and CDR2 SVGAGI. CDR3 length: 13 amino acids. The V gene lost 5 bases and the J gene lost 4 bases, with 10 bases spanning the gap. Written as DNA, the CDR3 is TGTGCCAGCAGTAGGGGGTCCGCAGATACGCAGTATTTT. Protein sequence: CASSRGSADTQYF.

The V gene is TRBV12-3 or TRBV12-4, the J gene TRBJ1-1; D unclear. This CDR3 contains 11 residues. With 6 bases removed from V and 4 bases from J, the gap between germline ends came to 6 bases. CDR3 sequence: CASSYSTEAFF. As DNA, the CDR3 is TGTGCCAGCAGCTATTCCACTGAAGCTTTCTTT.

V usage is TRBV5-5 and J usage is TRBJ1-3; 8 bases match TRBD1. The CDR3 is 19 amino acids. Germline CDR1 SGHKS, CDR2 YYEKEE (reference sequence). V trimming: 4 bases; J trimming: 0 bases; junction bases outside the gene matches: 15. The CDR3: CASSAEGQAPMSSGNTIYF. The CDR3 region has the DNA TGTGCCAGCAGCGCGGAGGGACAGGCCCCGATGAGCTCTGGAAACACCATATATTTT.

This rearrangement joins TRBV12-3 or TRBV12-4 to TRBJ2-7; no reliable D call. With 7 bases removed from V and 0 bases from J, the gap between germline ends came to 10 bases. The CDR3 sequence is 13 residues long. CDR3 sequence (DNA): TGTGCCAGCACCACGACAAACTCCTACGAGCAGTACTTC. Translated: CASTTTNSYEQYF.

The gene calls are TRBV30 and TRBJ2-7; TRBD1 matches 7 bases. Germline V lookup: CDR1 GTSNPN, CDR2 SVGIG (reference sequence). The CDR3 totals 14 residues. V gave up 0 bases and J gave up 4 bases; unmatched junction bases: 6. CDR3 nucleotides: TGTGCCTGGAGTGTAGTTGGACAGGCTTACGAGCAGTACTTC. Protein sequence: CAWSVVGQAYEQYF.

The chain recombines TRBV7-2 with TRBJ2-3, with 11 bases fitting TRBD2. CDR1 is SGHTA, CDR2 FQGNSA, per germline. The V gene end was trimmed by 5 bases and the J gene end by 6 bases; junction bases not matched to a gene: 13. There are 17 residues in the CDR3. CDR3 amino acids: CASSPDIAGGGMDTQYF. DNA of the CDR3: TGTGCCAGCAGCCCGGACATAGCGGGGGGGGGTATGGATACGCAGTATTTT.

V gene TRBV6-4 combines with J gene TRBJ2-3; 10 positions agree with TRBD2. The CDR3 has 16 residues. J lost 6 bases, V lost 1 base, and 7 bases had no gene match. Germline CDR1 is MRHNA and CDR2 is SNTAGT. CDR3: CASSDWASGSGDTQYF. Written as DNA, the CDR3 is TGTGCCAGCAGTGACTGGGCTAGCGGGAGCGGTGATACGCAGTATTTT.

The CDR3 region is CASGLGQGISSTDTQYF. The CDR3 DNA follows: TGCGCCAGCGGCCTTGGGCAGGGGATCTCTAGCACAGATACGCAGTATTTT. This chain uses TRBV5-1 with TRBJ2-3, with D tentatively TRBD1 (6 bases). Trimming cost V 7 bases and J 0 bases, with 21 bases left between them. Germline values: CDR1 SGHRS, CDR2 YFSETQ. CDR3 size: 17 residues.

The table lists this clone with a count of one. The chain joins TRBV5-6 to TRBJ1-2; no clear D. The CDR3 covers 13 residues. V was clipped by 0 bases and J by 3 bases, with 6 bases between them. Germline assignment: CDR1 SGHDT and CDR2 YYEEEE. The chain's CDR3 is CASSLGRDYGYTF. The CDR3 DNA reads as TGTGCCAGCAGCTTGGGACGGGACTATGGCTACACCTTC. The whole variable domain, filled in from reference TRBV5-6 and TRBJ1-2, reads DAGVTQSPTHLIKTRGQQVTLRCSPKSGHDTVSWYQQALGQGPQFIFQYYEEEERQRGNFPDRFSGHQFPNYSSELNVNALLLGDSALYLCASSLGRDYGYTFGSGTRLTVV.

The CDR3 DNA reads TGTGCCAGCACATCGCTCCGGGACAGGGTCAACACCATATATTTT. Residues: CASTSLRDRVNTIYF. The rearrangement joins TRBV19 to TRBJ1-3; 9 bases agree with TRBD1. After removal of 9 bases from V and 7 bases from J, the junction contained 13 bases not matched to a gene. CDR1 is LNHDA and CDR2 is SQIVND in the germline V gene (reference sequence). The CDR3 extends over 15 amino acids.

V and J are TRBV7-2 and TRBJ1-2; D may be TRBD1 (5 bases). V dropped 5 bases and J dropped 2 bases, with 15 bases sitting between them. CDR1 and CDR2 (germline): SGHTA, FQGNSA. This CDR3 is built from 15 residues. CDR3 in DNA: TGTGCCAGCAGCCTTCAATTTTCAGGGAACTATGGCTACACCTTC. Translated, it gives CASSLQFSGNYGYTF. The full variable domain, rest sourced from reference TRBV7-2 and TRBJ1-2, is GAGVSQSPSNKVTEKGKDVELRCDPISGHTALYWYRQSLGQGLEFLIYFQGNSAPDKSGLPSDRFSAERTGGSVSTLTIQRTQQEDSAVYLCASSLQFSGNYGYTFGSGTRLTVV.

This sequence joins TRBV7-9 and TRBJ2-4; 9 nucleotides match TRBD2. The CDR3 loop spans 15 amino acids. Trimming removed 5 bases from V and 8 bases from J; junction bases left unmatched: 10. Germline V gene lookup returns CDR1 SEHNR and CDR2 FQNEAQ (reference sequence). In DNA form, the CDR3 reads TGTGCCAGCAGCCCAATAGCGGGAGCGTTTGACATTCAGTACTTC. Protein product: CASSPIAGAFDIQYF.

This chain connects TRBV4-3 to TRBJ1-4, with D possibly being TRBD1 (5 bases). The CDR3 sequence is 16 residues long. Germline V lookup: CDR1 LGHNA, CDR2 YSLEER. V was shortened by 4 bases and J by 8 bases, with 20 bases between the two germline ends. CDR3 DNA sequence: TGCGCCAGCAGCCTCACCGGCGGGGGGGATCGGGAAAAACTGTTTTTT. Protein: CASSLTGGGDREKLFF.

This chain joins TRBV10-3 and TRBJ2-5, with D unresolved. The V and J ends lost 2 bases and 4 bases respectively, with 2 bases between them. This CDR3 contains 11 residues. In germline, CDR1 is ENHRY, CDR2 SYGVKD. As DNA, the CDR3 is TGTGCCATCAGTGAGCTAGAGACCCAGTACTTC. It codes for CAISELETQYF.

This clone has more than one count but fewer than ten. The chain carries TRBV7-8 and TRBJ1-4, with TRBD1 matching 7 bases. V lost 1 base to trimming and J lost 3 bases; unmatched junction nucleotides: 11. The germline V gene encodes CDR1 SGHVS and CDR2 FQNEAQ. The CDR3 is 18 amino acids. The CDR3 DNA reads as TGTGCCAGCAGCTTAGTGACAGGGAATACTCTAGCTAATGAAAAACTGTTTTTT. This sequence encodes CASSLVTGNTLANEKLFF.

The chain joins TRBV27 to TRBJ2-7; 12 bases agree with TRBD2. Germline CDR1 reads MNHEY; CDR2 reads SMNVEV (reference sequence). V was pared by 5 bases and J by 1 base, with 9 bases of the junction left unmatched. The length of the CDR3 is 17 residues. The CDR3 here is CASSVGLAGTGSYEQYF. The CDR3 region has the DNA TGTGCCAGCAGTGTAGGACTAGCGGGAACTGGGTCCTACGAGCAGTACTTC.

J is TRBJ1-1 and V is TRBV10-1; D call uncertain. This CDR3 spans 14 amino acids. Germline values: CDR1 WNHNN, CDR2 SYGVQD (reference sequence). With 3 bases removed from V and 0 bases from J, the gap between germline ends came to 8 bases. The CDR3 loop is CASSDAGMNTEAFF. The CDR3 DNA is TGCGCCAGCAGTGACGCCGGGATGAACACTGAAGCTTTCTTT.

The chain couples TRBV9 to TRBJ2-3, with 7 nucleotides matching TRBD1. The germline CDR1 and CDR2 sequences are SGDLS and YYNGEE. The J segment lost 4 bases and the V segment lost 3 bases, leaving 5 bases of the junction unmatched. The CDR3 totals 14 residues. CDR3 residues: CASSARQGSDTQYF. CDR3 nucleotides: TGTGCCAGCAGCGCCAGACAGGGCTCAGATACGCAGTATTTT. Variable domain in full (rest from reference TRBV9 and TRBJ2-3): DSGVTQTPKHLITATGQRVTLRCSPRSGDLSVYWYQQSLDQGLQFLIQYYNGEERAKGNILERFSAQQFPDLHSELNLSSLELGDSALYFCASSARQGSDTQYFGPGTRLTVL.